In this sample, the clone carrying this TCR beta chain turned up many times. The entry originates in a study of early T cells in non-severe SARS-CoV-2 infection. TCRdb used MiXCR to reprocess the 5' RACE reads, holding one entry per CDR3 protein. Here the sample spans more than 35,000 distinct CDR3 sequences, roughly 5% being singletons. Between the trimmed V and J ends, which lost 7 bases and 5 bases, there was a span of 12 bases. This CDR3 is 12 amino acids long. Germline CDR1 LNHDA, CDR2 SQIVND (reference sequence). The sequence came from an adult who was a healthcare worker with PCR-confirmed SARS-CoV-2 infection or an uninfected control (not recorded which). The chain uses TRBV19 and TRBJ2-7, with D tentatively TRBD2 (6 bases). Sequencing input: whole blood. CDR3 sequence (DNA): TGTGCCAGTACTCCCGGAGGGAACGAGCAGTACTTC. Protein product: CASTPGGNEQYF. Based on the CDR3 plus reference TRBV19 and TRBJ2-7, the full variable domain is DGGITQSPKYLFRKEGQNVTLSCEQNLNHDAMYWYRQDPGQGLRLIYYSQIVNDFQKGDIAEGYSVSREKKESFPLTVTSAQKNPTAFYLCASTPGGNEQYFGPGTRLTVT.